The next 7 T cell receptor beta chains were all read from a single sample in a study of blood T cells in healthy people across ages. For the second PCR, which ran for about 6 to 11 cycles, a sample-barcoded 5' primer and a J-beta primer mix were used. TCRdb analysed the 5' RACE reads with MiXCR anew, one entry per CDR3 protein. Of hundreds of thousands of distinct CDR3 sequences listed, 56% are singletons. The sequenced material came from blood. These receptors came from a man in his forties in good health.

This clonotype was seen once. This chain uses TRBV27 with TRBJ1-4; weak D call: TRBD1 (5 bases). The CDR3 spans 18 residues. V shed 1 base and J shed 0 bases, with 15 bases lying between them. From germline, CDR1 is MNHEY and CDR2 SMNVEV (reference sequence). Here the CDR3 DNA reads TGTGCCAGCAGTTTATATCCTGGGGCACCGCCAACTAATGAAAAACTGTTTTTT. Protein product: CASSLYPGAPPTNEKLFF.

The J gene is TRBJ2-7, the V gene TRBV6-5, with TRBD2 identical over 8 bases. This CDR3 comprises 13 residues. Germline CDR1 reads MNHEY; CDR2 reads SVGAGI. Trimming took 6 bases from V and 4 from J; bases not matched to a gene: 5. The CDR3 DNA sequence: TGTGCCAGCAGCATAGCGGGACTGTACGAGCAGTACTTC. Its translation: CASSIAGLYEQYF.

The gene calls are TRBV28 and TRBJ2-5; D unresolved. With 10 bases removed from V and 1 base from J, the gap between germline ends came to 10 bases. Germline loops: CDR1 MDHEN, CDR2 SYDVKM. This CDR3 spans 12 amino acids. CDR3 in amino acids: CATKQGQETQYF. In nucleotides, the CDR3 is TGTGCCACTAAACAAGGCCAAGAGACCCAGTACTTC.

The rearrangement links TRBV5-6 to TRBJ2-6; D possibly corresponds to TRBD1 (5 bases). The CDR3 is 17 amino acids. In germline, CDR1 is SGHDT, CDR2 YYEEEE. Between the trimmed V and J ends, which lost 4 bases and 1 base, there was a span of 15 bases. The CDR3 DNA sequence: TGTGCCAGCAGCGCCGATCGACAGACTTCTGGGGCCAACGTCCTGACTTTC. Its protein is CASSADRQTSGANVLTF.

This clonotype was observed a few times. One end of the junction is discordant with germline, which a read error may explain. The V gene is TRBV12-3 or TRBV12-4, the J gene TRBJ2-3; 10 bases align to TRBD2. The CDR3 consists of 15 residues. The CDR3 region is CASRLAGGVPDTQYF. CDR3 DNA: TGTGCCAGCAGGTTAGCGGGAGGAGTACCAGATACGCAGTATTTT.

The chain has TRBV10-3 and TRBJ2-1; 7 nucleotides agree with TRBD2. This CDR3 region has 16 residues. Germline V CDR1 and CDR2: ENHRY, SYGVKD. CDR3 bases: TGTGCTTCGGGTCGGGGGGTTCTAGGAAGGGACAATGAGCAGTTCTTC. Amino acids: CASGRGVLGRDNEQFF.

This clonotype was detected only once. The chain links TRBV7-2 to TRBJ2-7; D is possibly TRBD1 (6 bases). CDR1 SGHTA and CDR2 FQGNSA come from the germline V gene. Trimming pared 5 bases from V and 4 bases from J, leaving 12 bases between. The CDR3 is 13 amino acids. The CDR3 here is CASSPLDSYEQYF. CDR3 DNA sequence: TGTGCCAGCAGCCCCCTGGACAGTTACGAGCAGTACTTC.